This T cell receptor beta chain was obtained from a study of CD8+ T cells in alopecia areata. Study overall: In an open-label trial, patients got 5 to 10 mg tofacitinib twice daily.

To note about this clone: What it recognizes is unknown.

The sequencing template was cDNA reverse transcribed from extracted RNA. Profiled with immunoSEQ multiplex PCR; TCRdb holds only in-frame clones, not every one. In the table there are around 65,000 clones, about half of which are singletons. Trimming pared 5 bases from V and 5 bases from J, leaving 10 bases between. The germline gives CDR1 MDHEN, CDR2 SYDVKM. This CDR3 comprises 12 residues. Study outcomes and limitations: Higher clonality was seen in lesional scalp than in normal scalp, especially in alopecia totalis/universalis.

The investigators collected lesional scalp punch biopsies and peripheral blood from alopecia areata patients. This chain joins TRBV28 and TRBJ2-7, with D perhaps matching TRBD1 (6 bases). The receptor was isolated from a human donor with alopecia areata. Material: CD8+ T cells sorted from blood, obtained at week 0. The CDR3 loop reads CASSLDSHEQYF. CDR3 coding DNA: TGTGCCAGCAGTCTGGACAGTCACGAGCAGTACTTC.